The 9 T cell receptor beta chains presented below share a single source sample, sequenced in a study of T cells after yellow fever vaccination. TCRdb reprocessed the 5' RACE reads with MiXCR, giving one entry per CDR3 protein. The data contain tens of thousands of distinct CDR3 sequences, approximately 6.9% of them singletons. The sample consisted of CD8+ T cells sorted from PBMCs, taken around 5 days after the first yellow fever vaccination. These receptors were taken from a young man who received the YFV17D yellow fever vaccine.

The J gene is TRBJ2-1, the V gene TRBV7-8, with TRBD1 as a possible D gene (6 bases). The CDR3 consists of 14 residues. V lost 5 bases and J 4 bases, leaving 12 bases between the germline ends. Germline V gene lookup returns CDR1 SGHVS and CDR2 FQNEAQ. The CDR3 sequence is CASSLKQGYNEQFF. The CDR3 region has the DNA TGTGCCAGCAGCCTGAAACAGGGATACAATGAGCAGTTCTTC.

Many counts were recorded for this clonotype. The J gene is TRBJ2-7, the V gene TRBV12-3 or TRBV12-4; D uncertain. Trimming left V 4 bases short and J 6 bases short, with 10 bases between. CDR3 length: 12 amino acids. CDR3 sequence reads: CASSWVPPEQYF. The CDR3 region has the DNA TGTGCCAGCAGTTGGGTGCCCCCCGAGCAGTACTTC.

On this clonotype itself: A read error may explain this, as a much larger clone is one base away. CDR3 region: CATSDARASYYNEQFF. The CDR3 nucleotides are TGTGCCACCAGTGATGCAAGGGCCTCCTACTACAATGAGCAGTTCTTC. V gene TRBV24-1 combines with J gene TRBJ2-1; D unclear. CDR3 size: 16 residues. CDR1 is KGHDR, CDR2 SFDVKD, per germline. V lost 3 bases to trimming and J lost 3 bases, with 14 bases between them.

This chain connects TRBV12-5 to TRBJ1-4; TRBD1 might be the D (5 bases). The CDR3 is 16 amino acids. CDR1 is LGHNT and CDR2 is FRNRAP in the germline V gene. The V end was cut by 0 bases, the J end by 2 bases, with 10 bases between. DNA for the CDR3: TGTGCTAGTGGTTTGGTACCGACAGTTACTAATGAAAAACTGTTTTTT. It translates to CASGLVPTVTNEKLFF.

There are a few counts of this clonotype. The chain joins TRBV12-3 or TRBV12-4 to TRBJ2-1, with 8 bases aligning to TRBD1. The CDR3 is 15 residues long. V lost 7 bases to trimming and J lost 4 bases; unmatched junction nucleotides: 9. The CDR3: CASTKGQGLYNEQFF. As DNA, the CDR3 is TGTGCCAGCACTAAAGGACAGGGTCTGTACAATGAGCAGTTCTTC.

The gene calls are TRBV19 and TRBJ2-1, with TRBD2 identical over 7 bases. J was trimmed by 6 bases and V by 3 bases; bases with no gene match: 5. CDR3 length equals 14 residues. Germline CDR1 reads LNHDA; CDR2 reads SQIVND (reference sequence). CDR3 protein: CASSIPGTINEQFF. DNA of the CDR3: TGTGCCAGTAGTATCCCCGGGACTATCAATGAGCAGTTCTTC. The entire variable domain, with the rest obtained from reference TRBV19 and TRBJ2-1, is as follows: DGGITQSPKYLFRKEGQNVTLSCEQNLNHDAMYWYRQDPGQGLRLIYYSQIVNDFQKGDIAEGYSVSREKKESFPLTVTSAQKNPTAFYLCASSIPGTINEQFFGPGTRLTVL.

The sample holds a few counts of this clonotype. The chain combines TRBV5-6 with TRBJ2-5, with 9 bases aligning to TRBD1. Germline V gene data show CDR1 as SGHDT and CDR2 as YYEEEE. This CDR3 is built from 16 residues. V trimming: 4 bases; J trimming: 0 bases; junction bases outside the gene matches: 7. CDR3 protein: CASSPWTGVYQETQYF. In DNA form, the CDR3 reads TGTGCCAGCAGCCCTTGGACAGGGGTGTACCAAGAGACCCAGTACTTC. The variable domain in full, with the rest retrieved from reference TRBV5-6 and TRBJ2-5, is DAGVTQSPTHLIKTRGQQVTLRCSPKSGHDTVSWYQQALGQGPQFIFQYYEEEERQRGNFPDRFSGHQFPNYSSELNVNALLLGDSALYLCASSPWTGVYQETQYFGPGTRLLVL.

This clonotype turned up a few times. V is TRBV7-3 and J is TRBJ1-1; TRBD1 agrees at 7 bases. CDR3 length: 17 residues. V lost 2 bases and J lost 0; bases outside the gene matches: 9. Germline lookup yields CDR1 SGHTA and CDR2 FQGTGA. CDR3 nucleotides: TGTGCCAGCAGCTTAGGACCCACAGGGGCGCTGAACACTGAAGCTTTCTTT. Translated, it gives CASSLGPTGALNTEAFF.

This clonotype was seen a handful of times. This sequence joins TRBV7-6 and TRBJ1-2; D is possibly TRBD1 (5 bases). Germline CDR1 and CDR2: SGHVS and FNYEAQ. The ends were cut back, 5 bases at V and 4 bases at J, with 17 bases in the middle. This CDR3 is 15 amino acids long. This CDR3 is CASSGTEGDLYGYTF. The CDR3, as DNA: TGTGCCAGCAGCGGTACGGAAGGGGATCTCTATGGCTACACCTTC.